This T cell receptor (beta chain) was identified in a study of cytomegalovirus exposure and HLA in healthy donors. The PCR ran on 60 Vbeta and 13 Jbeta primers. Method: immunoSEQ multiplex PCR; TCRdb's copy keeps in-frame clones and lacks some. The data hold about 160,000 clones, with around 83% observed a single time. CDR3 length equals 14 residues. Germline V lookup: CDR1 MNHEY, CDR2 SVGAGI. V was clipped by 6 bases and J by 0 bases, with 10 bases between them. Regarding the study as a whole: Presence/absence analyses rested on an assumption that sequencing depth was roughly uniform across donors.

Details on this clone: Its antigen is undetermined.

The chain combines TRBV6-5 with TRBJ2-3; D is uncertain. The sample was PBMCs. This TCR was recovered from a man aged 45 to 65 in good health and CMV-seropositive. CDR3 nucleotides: TGTGCCAGCAGAGATGAGGCTAGCACAGATACGCAGTATTTT. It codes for CASRDEASTDTQYF.